The present entry profiles one TCR beta chain with its context. This sample was taken from a study of T cell changes during pregnancy in multiple sclerosis. Trimming pared 7 bases from V and 8 bases from J, leaving 17 bases between. The CDR3 covers 14 residues. Germline CDR1 and CDR2: SNHLY and FYNNEI. The assay was immunoSEQ multiplex PCR, and TCRdb's table has in-frame clones only and misses some. The sample lists 55,000 to 85,000 clones; about nine tenths were seen once. The sequenced sample was peripheral blood, obtained in the third trimester of pregnancy. This sequence originates from a female donor with multiple sclerosis, enrolled in a pregnancy study. This chain joins TRBV2 and TRBJ1-4; TRBD1 might be the D (6 bases). CDR3 region: CASTTGTFAEKLFF. CDR3 DNA: TGTGCCAGCACAACCGGGACATTCGCCGAAAAACTGTTTTTT.